This T cell receptor beta chain was retrieved from a study of T cells in Graves' hyperthyroidism and ophthalmopathy. Amplified TCR beta CDR3 regions came from RNA transcripts. The HTBI primer set served for first-round RT-PCR of the TCR CDR3. MiXCR, run by TCRdb on the multiplex PCR reads, gives a single entry per CDR3 protein. The sample has some 270,000 distinct CDR3 sequences, more than 10% seen once. After removal of 5 bases from V and 0 bases from J, the junction contained 12 bases not matched to a gene. The length of the CDR3 is 17 residues. Germline CDR1 DFQATT, CDR2 SNEGSKA (reference sequence).

Specimen: blood. This chain uses TRBV20-1 with TRBJ2-7; 11 bases align to TRBD1. This clonotype was sampled from a woman younger than 45 with Graves' hyperthyroidism that later progressed to Graves' ophthalmopathy. CDR3 in DNA: TGCAGTGCTGCCGGGACAGGGGGAAGCGGGGACTCCTACGAGCAGTACTTC. Its translation is CSAAGTGGSGDSYEQYF.